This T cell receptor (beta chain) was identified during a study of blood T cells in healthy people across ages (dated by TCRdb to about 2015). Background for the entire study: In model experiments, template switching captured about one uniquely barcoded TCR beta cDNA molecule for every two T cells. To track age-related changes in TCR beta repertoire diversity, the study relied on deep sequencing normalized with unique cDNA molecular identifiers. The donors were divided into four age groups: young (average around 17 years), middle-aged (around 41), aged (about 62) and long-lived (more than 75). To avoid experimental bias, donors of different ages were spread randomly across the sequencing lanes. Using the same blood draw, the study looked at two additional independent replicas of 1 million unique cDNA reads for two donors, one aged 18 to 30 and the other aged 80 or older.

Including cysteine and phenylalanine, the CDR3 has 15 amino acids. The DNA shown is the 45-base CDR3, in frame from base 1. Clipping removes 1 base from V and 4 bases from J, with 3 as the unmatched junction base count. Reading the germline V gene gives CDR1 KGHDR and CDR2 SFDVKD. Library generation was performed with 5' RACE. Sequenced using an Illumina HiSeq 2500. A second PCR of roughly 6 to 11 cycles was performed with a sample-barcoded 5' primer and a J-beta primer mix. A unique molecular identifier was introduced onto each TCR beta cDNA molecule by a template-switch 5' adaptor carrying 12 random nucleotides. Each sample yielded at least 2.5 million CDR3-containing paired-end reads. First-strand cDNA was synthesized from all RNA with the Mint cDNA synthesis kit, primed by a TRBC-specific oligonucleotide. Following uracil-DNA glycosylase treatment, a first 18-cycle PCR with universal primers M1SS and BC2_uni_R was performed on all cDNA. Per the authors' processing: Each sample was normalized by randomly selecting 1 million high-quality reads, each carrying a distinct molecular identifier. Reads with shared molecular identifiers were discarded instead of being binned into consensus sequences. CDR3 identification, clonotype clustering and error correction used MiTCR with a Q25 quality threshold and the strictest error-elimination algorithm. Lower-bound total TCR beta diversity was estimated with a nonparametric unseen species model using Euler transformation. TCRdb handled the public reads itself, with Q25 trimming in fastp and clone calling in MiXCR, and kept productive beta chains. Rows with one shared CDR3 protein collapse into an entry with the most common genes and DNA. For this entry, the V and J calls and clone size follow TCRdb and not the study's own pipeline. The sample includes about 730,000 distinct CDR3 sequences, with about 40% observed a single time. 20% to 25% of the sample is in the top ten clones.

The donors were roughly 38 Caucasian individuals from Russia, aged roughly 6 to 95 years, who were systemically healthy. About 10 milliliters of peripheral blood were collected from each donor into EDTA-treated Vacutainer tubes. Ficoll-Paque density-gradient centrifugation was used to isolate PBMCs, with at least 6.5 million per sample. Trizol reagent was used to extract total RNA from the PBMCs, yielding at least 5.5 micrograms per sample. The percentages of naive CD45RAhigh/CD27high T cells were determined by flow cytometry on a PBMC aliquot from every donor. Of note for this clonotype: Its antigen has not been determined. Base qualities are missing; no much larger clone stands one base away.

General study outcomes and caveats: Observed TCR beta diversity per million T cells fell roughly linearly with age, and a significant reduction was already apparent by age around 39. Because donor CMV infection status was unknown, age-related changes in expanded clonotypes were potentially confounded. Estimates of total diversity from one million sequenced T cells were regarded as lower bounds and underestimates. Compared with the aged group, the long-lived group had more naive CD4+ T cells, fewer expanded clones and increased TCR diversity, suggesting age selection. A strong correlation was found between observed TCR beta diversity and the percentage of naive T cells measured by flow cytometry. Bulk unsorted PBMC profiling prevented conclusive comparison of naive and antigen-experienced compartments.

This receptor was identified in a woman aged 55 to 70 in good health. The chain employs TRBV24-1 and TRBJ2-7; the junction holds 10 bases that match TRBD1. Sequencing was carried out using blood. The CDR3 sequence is CATSDFSDRGYEQYF. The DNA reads TGTGCCACCAGTGATTTTTCGGACAGGGGGTACGAGCAGTACTTC.